The next 15 T cell receptor beta chains were all read from a single sample in a study of T cell repertoires in cytomegalovirus infection. TCRdb independently ran MiXCR on the reads; one entry per CDR3 protein. Of fewer than 250,000 distinct CDR3 sequences in the sample, around 12% are singletons; the top ten hold 1.5% to 2%. Sequenced input: PBMCs. The source is a human donor in good health (CMV status not recorded). Some clones in this sample may be carry-over from other donors' samples.

This chain links TRBV20-1 with TRBJ2-1; tentative D call: TRBD2 (7 bases). Germline V gives CDR1 DFQATT, CDR2 SNEGSKA (reference sequence). The CDR3 totals 16 residues. V dropped 3 bases and J dropped 8 bases, with 23 bases sitting between them. CDR3 nucleotide sequence: TGCAGTGCTAGCTATCTTGGCGGGGGCCCCGGGGATGAGCAGTTCTTC. Amino acids: CSASYLGGGPGDEQFF.

This clonotype was observed at least ten times. This chain connects TRBV4-3 to TRBJ2-4; possibly TRBD2 for D (6 bases). Per germline, CDR1 LGHNA and CDR2 YSLEER. The V and J ends lost 1 base and 5 bases respectively, with 15 bases between them. The CDR3 loop spans 16 amino acids. The chain's CDR3 is CASSQGIYGRQNIQYF. The CDR3 nucleotides are TGCGCCAGCAGCCAAGGGATTTATGGGAGGCAAAACATTCAGTACTTC.

This clonotype was detected many times. The chain combines TRBV19 with TRBJ2-1, with D perhaps TRBD2 (5 bases). CDR1 and CDR2 (germline): LNHDA, SQIVND (reference sequence). Trimming cost V 0 bases and J 3 bases, with 9 bases left between them. This CDR3 contains 15 residues. Here the CDR3 reads CASSIDLDYYNEQFF. The CDR3 coding sequence is TGTGCCAGTAGTATAGATCTCGACTACTACAATGAGCAGTTCTTC.

This clonotype was detected many times. The J gene is TRBJ1-2, the V gene TRBV7-8; unclear D gene. Germline assignment: CDR1 SGHVS and CDR2 FQNEAQ. The V end was cut by 5 bases, the J end by 6 bases, with 10 bases between. The length of the CDR3 is 12 residues. CDR3 region: CASSADPHGYTF. Here the CDR3 DNA reads TGTGCCAGCAGCGCCGACCCTCATGGCTACACCTTC.

This clonotype appeared many times. The chain uses TRBV7-2 and TRBJ2-7; TRBD1 matches 10 bases. Trimming removed 0 bases from V and 0 bases from J; junction bases left unmatched: 2. The germline gives CDR1 SGHTA, CDR2 FQGNSA. CDR3 length equals 16 residues. The CDR3 region has the DNA TGTGCCAGCAGCTTAGCGGGACAGGGGTCCTCCTACGAGCAGTACTTC. Encoded protein: CASSLAGQGSSYEQYF.

This clonotype came up many times. The V and J genes are TRBV19 and TRBJ2-3, with 11 bases fitting TRBD1. The CDR3 sequence is 15 residues long. The trim removed 5 bases at V and 5 bases at J, leaving 6 bases unmatched. CDR1 is LNHDA and CDR2 is SQIVND in the germline V gene (reference sequence). CDR3 nucleotide sequence: TGTGCCAGTAGTGTATCCGGGACAGGGGGAGATACGCAGTATTTT. Protein product: CASSVSGTGGDTQYF.

In the case of this clonotype: A read error may explain this, as a much larger clone is one base away. The chain carries TRBV19 and TRBJ2-3, with a tentative D call TRBD2 (6 bases). Germline V CDR1 and CDR2: LNHDA, SQIVND (reference sequence). CDR3 size: 14 residues. The CDR3 coding sequence is TGTACCAGTAGGGATAGCGGCAGCACAGATACGCAGTATTTT. Translation: CTSRDSGSTDTQYF.

Comment on this clonotype: It may be a read error: a sequence one base away is much more abundant. CDR3 DNA: TGTGCCAGCGGTCGTGGTGGAGGCAATCAGCCCCAGCATTTT. Protein sequence: CASGRGGGNQPQHF. The chain couples TRBV6-5 to TRBJ1-5; no clear D gene. CDR1 and CDR2 (germline): MNHEY, SVGAGI. V was trimmed by 8 bases and J by 2 bases, leaving 13 bases between them. The CDR3 has 14 amino acids.

This clonotype was seen many times. This rearrangement joins TRBV7-2 to TRBJ2-7, with 8 bases lining up with TRBD1. Trimming cost V 1 base and J 0 bases; bases outside gene matches: 2. Germline V gene data show CDR1 as SGHTA and CDR2 as FQGNSA. This CDR3 spans 15 amino acids. The DNA of the CDR3 is TGTGCCAGCAGCTTAGTTCAGGGGGCCTCCTACGAGCAGTACTTC. This encodes CASSLVQGASYEQYF. Full variable domain (remainder filled in from reference TRBV7-2 and TRBJ2-7): GAGVSQSPSNKVTEKGKDVELRCDPISGHTALYWYRQSLGQGLEFLIYFQGNSAPDKSGLPSDRFSAERTGGSVSTLTIQRTQQEDSAVYLCASSLVQGASYEQYFGPGTRLTVT.

This clonotype was seen ten or more times. An end of the junction differs from the germline gene, which may be a read error. The gene calls are TRBV12-3 or TRBV12-4 and TRBJ2-7, with 10 bases identical to TRBD2. This CDR3 spans 14 amino acids. This chain's CDR3 is CASSLAGDLYEQYF. CDR3 coding DNA: TGTGCCAGCAGTCTAGCGGGAGACCTCTACGAGCAGTACTTC.

This clonotype was seen a handful of times. The chain couples TRBV20-1 to TRBJ2-3, with TRBD1 as a possible D gene (5 bases). The V end was cut by 4 bases, the J end by 5 bases, with 13 bases between. In germline, CDR1 is DFQATT, CDR2 SNEGSKA (reference sequence). This CDR3 region has 13 residues. DNA for the CDR3: TGCAGTGCTAAGGTCCCTCAGGGAGATACGCAGTATTTT. Residues: CSAKVPQGDTQYF.

With regard to this clonotype: Just one base apart from a much larger clone, this may be a read error. In DNA, the CDR3 is TGTGCCAGCGGCCTCCCGAGGGGGCGGGCTTTCTTT. It yields the protein CASGLPRGRAFF. The chain links TRBV7-4 to TRBJ1-1, with TRBD1 matching 7 bases. Trimming cost V 8 bases and J 11 bases; bases outside gene matches: 11. The germline CDR1 and CDR2 sequences are SGHVT and SQSDAQ. This CDR3 has 12 amino acids. Based on the CDR3 plus reference TRBV7-4 and TRBJ1-1, the full variable domain is GAGVSQSPRYKVAKRGRDVALRCDSISGHVTLYWYRQTLGQGSEVLTYSQSDAQRDKSGRPSGRFSAERPERSVSTLKIQRTEQGDSAVYLCASGLPRGRAFFGQGTRLTVV.

This clonotype was observed many times. The rearrangement links TRBV5-6 to TRBJ2-1; D is uncertain. From germline, CDR1 is SGHDT and CDR2 YYEEEE. This CDR3 is 14 amino acids long. Trimming took off 1 base at V and 7 bases at J, with 12 bases between the two ends. CDR3 protein: CASSLTSWPNEQFF. DNA for the CDR3: TGTGCCAGCAGCTTGACGTCCTGGCCGAATGAGCAGTTCTTC.

This clonotype occurred many times. This chain's CDR3 is CASSLMGYQPQHF. The CDR3 region has the DNA TGTGCCAGCAGTTTAATGGGTTATCAGCCCCAGCATTTT. This chain connects TRBV12-3 or TRBV12-4 to TRBJ1-5; no clear D gene. Trimming stripped 2 bases from V and 5 bases from J, with 7 bases between. The CDR3 sequence is 13 residues long.

Only a few counts were recorded for this clonotype. The rearrangement uses TRBV5-4 and TRBJ1-4; D is undetermined. CDR1 and CDR2 from the germline V gene are SGHNT and YYREEE (reference sequence). This CDR3 contains 16 residues. Trimming took off 1 base at V and 2 bases at J, with 12 bases between the two ends. This chain's CDR3 is CASSLRDRATNEKLFF. The CDR3 region has the DNA TGTGCCAGCAGCTTGCGGGATCGAGCGACTAATGAAAAACTGTTTTTT.